The T cell receptor beta chain described here comes from a study of neoadjuvant anti-PD-1 for oral cavity cancer. At the level of the study: Most patients had three to four biweekly doses of 3 mg/kg nivolumab before resection.

Stage II-IVA oral cavity squamous cell carcinoma was new and untreated by systemic or radiation therapy. Blood libraries mostly used roughly 0.5 ug genomic DNA, six replicates each. The method was immunoSEQ multiplex PCR; TCRdb's version includes in-frame clones alone and lacks a portion of them. Of 80,000 to 95,000 clones in the sample, 84% were seen once. The V end was cut by 3 bases, the J end by 4 bases, with 15 bases between. The germline V gene encodes CDR1 MDHEN and CDR2 SYDVKM. The CDR3 length is 15 residues. This clone has just one count. Sequencing used PBMCs, obtained before nivolumab (anti-PD-1) treatment. This receptor was identified in a person aged 35 to 85 with oral cavity squamous cell carcinoma. The V call is TRBV28, the J call TRBJ2-5; D is perhaps TRBD2 (5 bases). The CDR3 DNA is TGTGCCAGCAGTTTCATGATCAAGGGAGTAGAGACCCAGTACTTC. Protein: CASSFMIKGVETQYF.